These 15 T cell receptor beta chains were all obtained from the same sample, sequenced in a study of T cells of healthy individuals (dated by TCRdb to the late 2010s). To prepare the library, 5' RACE was applied. Sequencing instrument: Illumina MiSeq. TCRdb redid the processing of the public reads, applying fastp at Q25 and MiXCR, and retained in-frame beta chains. Rows matching on CDR3 protein sequence are summarized as one entry with the most common DNA and genes. The sample data list 63,000 or so distinct CDR3 sequences, and 15% to 20% of these were observed just once. Around 4.7% of the sample rests with the top ten. The receptors come from a human donor in good health.

The J gene is TRBJ2-2, the V gene TRBV6-6; D gene ambiguous. V lost 2 bases, J lost 7 bases, and 8 bases lay in between. Germline V gene sequence: CDR1 MNHNY, CDR2 SVGAGI (reference sequence). The CDR3 length is 13 residues. The CDR3 nucleotides read TGTGCCAGCAGTTACGAGGCTGTCGGGGAGCTGTTTTTT. This gives the protein CASSYEAVGELFF.

A word on this clonotype: A much more abundant neighbour one base away suggests this may be a read error. The CDR3 does not close with the conserved phenylalanine or tryptophan, likely indicating a read error. The gene calls are TRBV28 and TRBJ1-1; D unclear. V was shortened by 2 bases and J by 4 bases, with 8 bases between the two germline ends. Germline-derived CDR1 and CDR2 are MDHEN and SYDVKM. The CDR3 length is 13 residues. CDR3 sequence (DNA): TGTGCCAGCAGTTTAAGCTTGGGCACTGAAGCTTTCTTA. This encodes CASSLSLGTEAFL.

This clonotype was counted at least ten times. Germline is not matched at one junction end, which may reflect a read error. V gene TRBV7-9 combines with J gene TRBJ2-4; D is perhaps TRBD1 or TRBD2 (5 bases each). The CDR3 totals 14 residues. In germline, CDR1 is SEHNR, CDR2 FQNEAQ (reference sequence). The CDR3 protein is CASSLAGTKDIQYF. The DNA for the CDR3 is TGTGCCAGCAGCCTAGCCGGGACGAAAGACATTCAGTACTTC.

The gene calls are TRBV7-9 and TRBJ2-1; TRBD2 agrees at 7 bases. The length of the CDR3 is 14 residues. V lost 4 bases, J lost 6 bases, and 6 bases stayed unmatched. Looked up from germline, CDR1 is SEHNR and CDR2 is FQNEAQ (reference sequence). For the CDR3, the DNA is TGTGCCAGCAGCTGGACTAGGTTCTCCAATGAGCAGTTCTTC. This codes for CASSWTRFSNEQFF. The full variable domain, in which reference TRBV7-9 and TRBJ2-1 provide the parts outside the CDR3, is DTGVSQNPRHKITKRGQNVTFRCDPISEHNRLYWYRQTLGQGPEFLTYFQNEAQLEKSRLLSDRFSAERPKGSFSTLEIQRTEQGDSAMYLCASSWTRFSNEQFFGPGTRLTVL.

This clonotype came up many times. The chain is built from TRBV3-1 and TRBJ2-4; 11 nucleotides match TRBD1. CDR3 length: 17 residues. Trimming removed 1 base from V and 7 bases from J; junction bases left unmatched: 9. CDR1 and CDR2 (germline): LGHDT, YNNKEL (reference sequence). Written as DNA, the CDR3 is TGTGCCAGCAGCCAAGGGACAGGGGGCCCGAGGAAGAACATTCAGTACTTC. The encoded protein is CASSQGTGGPRKNIQYF.

By frequency in the sample, this clonotype is medium-sized. The chain links TRBV20-1 to TRBJ1-4; D not resolved. The CDR3 is 12 residues long. Germline V gives CDR1 DFQATT, CDR2 SNEGSKA (reference sequence). Trimming stripped 8 bases from V and 6 bases from J, with 13 bases between. The CDR3 nucleotides read TGCAGTCCGACCGGACCTCATGAAAAACTGTTTTTT. It yields the protein CSPTGPHEKLFF.

This rearrangement joins TRBV7-2 to TRBJ2-7, with a weak D call TRBD2 (6 bases). The CDR3 has 15 amino acids. Germline-derived CDR1 and CDR2 are SGHTA and FQGNSA. With 5 bases removed from V and 3 bases from J, the gap between germline ends came to 17 bases. CDR3 DNA sequence: TGTGCCAGCAGCCCGAGGAGGGGAGGAAGCTACGAGCAGTACTTC. It yields the protein CASSPRRGGSYEQYF.

This clonotype occurred many times. V and J are TRBV4-1 and TRBJ2-7; no definite D call. Germline V gives CDR1 MGHRA, CDR2 YSYEKL. This CDR3 spans 13 amino acids. Trimming shortened V by 1 base and J by 1 base, and 5 bases separated the two germline ends. The CDR3 spells CASSQGRSYEQYF. Here the CDR3 DNA reads TGCGCCAGCAGCCAAGGCAGGTCCTACGAGCAGTACTTC.

This clonotype appeared many times. The rearrangement joins TRBV6-5 to TRBJ2-3, with TRBD2 matching 7 bases. CDR1 and CDR2 from the germline V gene are MNHEY and SVGAGI. Trimming removed 0 bases from V and 0 bases from J; junction bases left unmatched: 6. CDR3 length equals 17 residues. The chain's CDR3 is CASSYSPSGPSTDTQYF. In DNA form, the CDR3 reads TGTGCCAGCAGTTACTCGCCTAGCGGTCCTAGCACAGATACGCAGTATTTT.

This clonotype was seen ten or more times. V gene TRBV27 combines with J gene TRBJ2-7; D not resolved. V was trimmed by 4 bases and J by 4 bases, leaving 5 bases between them. The CDR3 length is 11 residues. Looked up from germline, CDR1 is MNHEY and CDR2 is SMNVEV (reference sequence). In DNA, the CDR3 is TGTGCCAGCAGTTCTCGTTACGAGCAGTACTTC. This encodes CASSSRYEQYF.

This clonotype was seen a few times. One junction end disagrees with the germline gene, perhaps due to a read error. The V call is TRBV20-1, the J call TRBJ2-7; D is perhaps TRBD2 (7 bases). The germline CDR1 and CDR2 sequences are DFQATT and SNEGSKA (reference sequence). This CDR3 region has 19 residues. CDR3 region: CSARAGVWGPTGPSYEQYF. The CDR3 nucleotides read TGCAGCGCTAGGGCGGGGGTTTGGGGGCCAACCGGGCCTTCCTACGAGCAGTACTTC.

This clonotype occurred many times. The chain recombines TRBV10-3 with TRBJ2-7; tentative D call: TRBD1 (6 bases). V was cut by 11 bases and J by 2 bases, with 22 bases left in between. The CDR3 length is 15 residues. Germline CDR1 ENHRY, CDR2 SYGVKD. The CDR3 DNA is TGTGCCGTCCCCCTAACGGACAGCGTCCCCTACGAGCAGTACTTC. It yields the protein CAVPLTDSVPYEQYF.

CDR3 sequence: CASSLRPGGADTEAFF. The CDR3 nucleotides are TGCGCCAGCAGCTTGAGGCCAGGGGGCGCAGACACTGAAGCTTTCTTT. The chain carries TRBV5-1 and TRBJ1-1; 8 bases match TRBD1. After removal of 1 base from V and 3 bases from J, the junction contained 8 bases not matched to a gene. Germline V lookup: CDR1 SGHRS, CDR2 YFSETQ. This CDR3 spans 16 amino acids.

The chain employs TRBV6-1 and TRBJ1-2; D unresolved. Germline loops: CDR1 MNHNS, CDR2 SASEGT. The CDR3 covers 12 residues. V dropped 8 bases and J dropped 4 bases, with 11 bases sitting between them. CDR3 nucleotide sequence: TGTGCCAGCGTTAACCCAGGCTATGGCTACACCTTC. Its protein product is CASVNPGYGYTF.

This clonotype was counted ten times or more. The J gene is TRBJ2-4, the V gene TRBV29-1; D uncertain. The CDR3 extends over 12 amino acids. Germline V gene data show CDR1 as SQVTM and CDR2 as ANQGSEA. Trimming shortened V by 7 bases and J by 0 bases, and 7 bases separated the two germline ends. The CDR3 sequence is CSAWTAKNIQYF. The CDR3 nucleotides read TGCAGCGCCTGGACAGCCAAAAACATTCAGTACTTC.